One and the same sample provided the 13 T cell receptor beta chains below, sequenced in a study of PD-1 blockade in classical Hodgkin lymphoma. TCRdb's copy holds only in-frame clones and misses some; the assay was immunoSEQ multiplex PCR. This repertoire shows about 24,000 clones, less than 90% found once; its top ten account for approximately 1.8%. Relapse was seen in all patients after autologous stem cell transplantation, and brentuximab vedotin exposure was variable. Magnetic negative selection purified CD4+ T cells from thawed PBMCs. The starting material was CD4+ T cells from blood, obtained at baseline. These receptors originate from a human donor with classical Hodgkin lymphoma.

The chain carries TRBV5-8 and TRBJ1-1; 7 bases align to TRBD1. This CDR3 has 13 amino acids. From germline, CDR1 is SGHTS and CDR2 YDEGEE. V was pared by 4 bases and J by 4 bases, with 4 bases of the junction left unmatched. The CDR3 DNA sequence: TGTGCCAGCAGCATCGACAGGGCCACTGAAGCTTTCTTT. Amino acid sequence: CASSIDRATEAFF. The entire variable domain, with the rest obtained from reference TRBV5-8 and TRBJ1-1, is as follows: EAGVTQSPTHLIKTRGQQATLRCSPISGHTSVYWYQQALGLGLQFLLWYDEGEERNRGNFPPRFSGRQFPNYSSELNVNALELEDSALYLCASSIDRATEAFFGQGTRLTVV.

J is TRBJ1-2 and V is TRBV19; D ambiguous. The length of the CDR3 is 16 residues. V was cut by 7 bases and J by 6 bases, with 24 bases left in between. CDR1 is LNHDA, CDR2 SQIVND, per germline (reference sequence). CDR3 bases: TGTGCCAGTACCCCATCGGGGAGGGCTGGCTGGGATGGCTACACCTTC. Its translation: CASTPSGRAGWDGYTF.

The V call is TRBV7-3, the J call TRBJ2-1; D remains ambiguous. The V and J ends lost 1 base and 0 bases respectively, with 4 bases between them. Germline assignment: CDR1 SGHTA and CDR2 FQGTGA. The CDR3 length is 14 residues. The CDR3: CASSLRGSYNEQFF. CDR3 DNA sequence: TGTGCCAGCAGCTTAAGGGGCTCCTACAATGAGCAGTTCTTC.

J is TRBJ1-2 and V is TRBV5-6, with 9 bases that match TRBD1. The V and J ends lost 0 bases and 7 bases, in that order; junction bases with no gene match: 4. This CDR3 is built from 14 residues. Germline V gene sequence: CDR1 SGHDT, CDR2 YYEEEE. CDR3 in amino acids: CASSLEQGAPGYTF. CDR3 DNA: TGTGCCAGCAGCTTGGAACAGGGGGCGCCTGGCTACACCTTC.

The chain links TRBV11-3 to TRBJ1-6, with D hard to call. This CDR3 contains 14 residues. V was pared by 1 base and J by 7 bases, with 8 bases between. Per germline, CDR1 SGHNT and CDR2 YENEEA. CDR3 nucleotide sequence: TGTGCCAGCAGCTTAGGAGGCACGAATTCACCCCTCCACTTT. Its protein product is CASSLGGTNSPLHF.

The chain carries TRBV19 and TRBJ1-5; D not certain. This CDR3 is built from 11 residues. The germline CDR1 and CDR2 sequences are LNHDA and SQIVND (reference sequence). V was clipped by 11 bases and J by 9 bases, with 14 bases between them. This CDR3 is CAGGSWGPQHF. The CDR3 nucleotides are TGTGCCGGAGGGAGTTGGGGGCCCCAGCATTTT.

The genes are TRBV19 and TRBJ1-3; no clear D gene. The CDR3 runs to 15 residues. Germline V gene lookup returns CDR1 LNHDA and CDR2 SQIVND (reference sequence). Trimming pared 8 bases from V and 0 bases from J, leaving 14 bases between. Here the CDR3 reads CASATDRGSGNTIYF. CDR3 coding DNA: TGTGCCAGTGCGACCGACCGGGGCTCTGGAAACACCATATATTTT.

The chain combines TRBV7-2 with TRBJ1-1; tentatively, D is TRBD1 (5 bases). The CDR3 length is 13 residues. Trimming removed 1 base from V and 4 bases from J, with 7 bases in between. Germline loops: CDR1 SGHTA, CDR2 FQGNSA. The CDR3 sequence: CASSLGQTTEAFF. Written as DNA, the CDR3 is TGTGCCAGCAGCTTAGGACAGACCACTGAAGCTTTCTTT.

The chain combines TRBV7-2 with TRBJ2-5; TRBD1 is a possible D gene (6 bases). The germline V and J ends were trimmed by 1 base and 5 bases, with 11 bases remaining between them. Germline CDR1 is SGHTA and CDR2 is FQGNSA. CDR3 size: 14 residues. CDR3 region: CASSLGDRPETQYF. CDR3 bases: TGTGCCAGCAGCTTAGGCGACAGGCCGGAGACCCAGTACTTC. Full variable domain (outside the CDR3, taken from reference TRBV7-2 and TRBJ2-5): GAGVSQSPSNKVTEKGKDVELRCDPISGHTALYWYRQSLGQGLEFLIYFQGNSAPDKSGLPSDRFSAERTGGSVSTLTIQRTQQEDSAVYLCASSLGDRPETQYFGPGTRLLVL.

The chain carries TRBV13 and TRBJ2-2, with D maybe TRBD2 (6 bases). Germline V gene data show CDR1 as PRHDT and CDR2 as FYEKMQ (reference sequence). The CDR3 has 16 residues. V was cut by 5 bases and J by 4 bases, with 17 bases left in between. CDR3 in DNA: TGTGCCAGCAGCACGTTCCGACGGGGGATCACCGGGGAGCTGTTTTTT. This encodes CASSTFRRGITGELFF.

The chain joins TRBV7-2 to TRBJ2-2, with 7 bases fitting TRBD1. V lost 5 bases to trimming and J lost 4 bases; unmatched junction nucleotides: 7. CDR3 length: 15 amino acids. CDR1 and CDR2 (germline): SGHTA, FQGNSA. CDR3 DNA sequence: TGTGCCAGCAGCCCACAGACAGGGACCACCGGGGAGCTGTTTTTT. Translated, it gives CASSPQTGTTGELFF.

This chain links TRBV6-6 with TRBJ1-4; D may be TRBD1 (5 bases). The CDR3 sequence is 14 residues long. Trimming pared 6 bases from V and 8 bases from J, leaving 16 bases between. Germline CDR1 MNHNY, CDR2 SVGAGI (reference sequence). The CDR3 DNA is TGTGCCAGCAGACTAGGGAGGGGAGACGAAAAACTGTTTTTT. This gives the protein CASRLGRGDEKLFF.

The chain recombines TRBV9 with TRBJ1-2; 7 bases fit TRBD1. V gave up 7 bases and J gave up 5 bases; unmatched junction bases: 14. The CDR3 runs to 15 residues. Germline values: CDR1 SGDLS, CDR2 YYNGEE. The CDR3 DNA reads as TGTGCCAGCTCTCCCCCCGGGACAGCCTCATATGGCTACACCTTC. Translating it yields CASSPPGTASYGYTF.